This entry concerns a single T cell receptor beta chain. The CDR3 consists of 17 residues. J was trimmed by 1 base and V by 4 bases; bases with no gene match: 13. Germline CDR1 and CDR2: SGHRS and YFSETQ. The source of the sample is a study of blood T cell repertoires in COVID-19. Study in general: Both acute and convalescent COVID-19 samples were obtained from the United States, Italy and Spain. Nucleic acid was either cDNA or gDNA, and it came from T cells, B-cell-depleted T cells, or PBMCs.

The method was immunoSEQ multiplex PCR; TCRdb's version includes in-frame clones alone and lacks a portion of them. Of under 300,000 clones in the sample, roughly nine tenths were seen once. The sequenced material came from peripheral blood. V and J are TRBV5-1 and TRBJ2-5; 7 nucleotides line up with TRBD1. The receptor was derived from a woman in her thirties or forties who had recovered from COVID-19. CDR3 loop: CASSLSSGQRVQETQYF. The CDR3 nucleotides read TGCGCCAGCAGCCTATCTTCGGGACAGAGAGTCCAAGAGACCCAGTACTTC. Full variable domain (remainder filled in from reference TRBV5-1 and TRBJ2-5): KAGVTQTPRYLIKTRGQQVTLSCSPISGHRSVSWYQQTPGQGLQFLFEYFSETQRNKGNFPGRFSGRQFSNSRSEMNVSTLELGDSALYLCASSLSSGQRVQETQYFGPGTRLLVL.